Each of the 15 T cell receptor beta chains below was sequenced from the same sample in a study of blood T cells in healthy people across ages. Through a sample-barcoded 5' primer and a J-beta primer mix, a second PCR was run for about 6 to 11 cycles. TCRdb reanalysed the 5' RACE reads using MiXCR and keeps one entry per CDR3 protein. The table records roughly 1.9 million distinct CDR3 sequences, about two fifths of them present only once. The source material was blood. The receptors originated from a human donor in good health.

CDR3 coding DNA: TGCAGTGCTAGAGATTGGGACAGGGGCTCCTACGAGCAGTACTTC. Its translation is CSARDWDRGSYEQYF. The V call is TRBV20-1, the J call TRBJ2-7; 10 positions agree with TRBD1. Germline values: CDR1 DFQATT, CDR2 SNEGSKA (reference sequence). This CDR3 has 15 amino acids. Trimming at V came to 0 bases and at J to 0 bases, leaving 2 bases not matched to a gene.

The sample holds a few counts of this clonotype. The V and J genes are TRBV20-1 and TRBJ1-3; perhaps TRBD1 as D (5 bases). This CDR3 has 14 residues. V was trimmed by 5 bases and J by 8 bases, leaving 19 bases between them. The germline gives CDR1 DFQATT, CDR2 SNEGSKA (reference sequence). CDR3 protein: CSAGDSLPGDTIYF. The CDR3 coding sequence is TGCAGTGCTGGCGACAGCTTACCCGGAGACACCATATATTTT.

The chain combines TRBV28 with TRBJ1-5; TRBD1 matches at 7 bases. This CDR3 is built from 15 residues. V was pared by 8 bases and J by 0 bases, with 7 bases of the junction left unmatched. CDR1 and CDR2 from the germline V gene are MDHEN and SYDVKM. The CDR3 reads CASYGQDYSNQPQHF. The CDR3 DNA sequence: TGTGCCAGCTACGGACAGGATTATAGCAATCAGCCCCAGCATTTT.

This rearrangement joins TRBV7-2 to TRBJ2-2, with D unresolved. Germline CDR1 and CDR2: SGHTA and FQGNSA. This CDR3 contains 13 residues. V lost 3 bases and J 6 bases, leaving 8 bases between the germline ends. CDR3 DNA: TGTGCCAGCAGCTTGATAGGGCCCGGGGAGCTGTTTTTT. It codes for CASSLIGPGELFF.

This clonotype was counted between two and nine times. The chain has TRBV29-1 and TRBJ1-2; D is ambiguous. Trimming took 4 bases from V and 8 from J, leaving 17 bases between them. This CDR3 has 13 residues. CDR1 is SQVTM and CDR2 is ANQGSEA in the germline V gene. The CDR3 sequence: CSVGGAGSWGYTF. The CDR3 DNA sequence: TGCAGCGTTGGAGGTGCGGGTTCATGGGGCTACACCTTC.

This rearrangement joins TRBV9 to TRBJ2-1; tentative D call: TRBD2 (7 bases). Germline V gene data show CDR1 as SGDLS and CDR2 as YYNGEE. The ends were cut back, 5 bases at V and 3 bases at J, with 33 bases in the middle. The CDR3 extends over 21 amino acids. This chain's CDR3 is CASRESRGMGGGPSIYNEQFF. The CDR3 DNA sequence: TGTGCCAGCAGAGAAAGTAGGGGTATGGGCGGGGGCCCTTCCATCTACAATGAGCAGTTCTTC.

The gene calls are TRBV12-3 or TRBV12-4 and TRBJ2-1; 7 bases align to TRBD2. V lost 5 bases and J lost 3; bases outside the gene matches: 7. CDR3 size: 15 residues. The CDR3 is CASSKTSTNYNEQFF. The CDR3 nucleotides are TGTGCCAGCAGTAAGACTAGCACAAACTACAATGAGCAGTTCTTC.

Note on this clonotype: Just one base apart from a much larger clone, this may be a read error. This rearrangement joins TRBV20-1 to TRBJ2-1; D call uncertain. Per germline, CDR1 DFQATT and CDR2 SNEGSKA (reference sequence). The CDR3 runs 14 residues. CDR3 bases: TGCAGTGCGATAAAGCCACCTTCGGGCAATAAGCAGTTCTTC. Translation gives CSAIKPPSGNKQFF.

This chain connects TRBV15 to TRBJ1-1; tentatively, D is TRBD1 (5 bases). The CDR3 totals 15 residues. V was clipped by 1 base and J by 1 base, with 10 bases between them. The germline V gene encodes CDR1 LNHNV and CDR2 YYDKDF (reference sequence). CDR3 in amino acids: CATSRVSRANTEAFF. CDR3 in DNA: TGTGCCACCAGCAGAGTATCCAGGGCGAACACTGAAGCTTTCTTT.

The genes are TRBV6-2 or TRBV6-3 and TRBJ2-1; no reliable D call. V gave up 6 bases and J gave up 7 bases, with 13 bases separating them. The CDR3 runs to 13 residues. Germline assignment: CDR1 MNHEY and CDR2 SVGEGT. The CDR3 reads CASRTPPGNEQFF. CDR3 coding DNA: TGTGCCAGCAGGACGCCCCCTGGAAATGAGCAGTTCTTC.

The genes are TRBV12-3 or TRBV12-4 and TRBJ1-2; no clear D. The CDR3 runs to 15 residues. Between the trimmed V and J ends, which lost 9 bases and 4 bases, there was a span of 21 bases. CDR3 region: CASLSLGFVGYGYTF. CDR3 sequence (DNA): TGTGCCAGTCTAAGTTTGGGGTTCGTTGGCTATGGCTACACCTTC.

The chain combines TRBV20-1 with TRBJ1-1; 10 positions match TRBD1. This CDR3 contains 15 residues. Losses at the gene ends were 1 base for V and 4 bases for J; bases not matched to a gene: 6. Germline V CDR1 and CDR2: DFQATT, SNEGSKA (reference sequence). CDR3 DNA sequence: TGCAGTGCTAGAGGTGAGGGACAGGGGACCACTGAAGCTTTCTTT. Translating it yields CSARGEGQGTTEAFF.

About this clonotype itself: Germline is not matched at one junction end, which may reflect a read error. This chain joins TRBV20-1 and TRBJ2-5; possibly TRBD2 for D (5 bases). CDR3 length: 14 amino acids. Germline CDR1 DFQATT, CDR2 SNEGSKA (reference sequence). The CDR3: CRASRPSGPVTQYF. The CDR3 nucleotides read TGCAGGGCTAGTCGGCCCAGCGGACCAGTGACCCAGTACTTC.

This clonotype was observed a handful of times. The chain links TRBV6-4 to TRBJ2-4; no clear D gene. The CDR3 totals 13 residues. V was shortened by 7 bases and J by 2 bases, with 9 bases between the two germline ends. CDR1 and CDR2 from the germline V gene are MRHNA and SNTAGT. The DNA of the CDR3 is TGTGCCAGCATTAGGGCGTCCAAAAACATTCAGTACTTC. Amino acids: CASIRASKNIQYF.

This rearrangement joins TRBV24-1 to TRBJ1-1, with 8 bases lining up with TRBD1. The germline CDR1 and CDR2 sequences are KGHDR and SFDVKD. The CDR3 contains 17 residues. Unmatched junction bases numbered 8, after V lost 3 bases and J lost 0 bases. CDR3 nucleotides: TGTGCCACCAGTGATCGAGATGGACAGGGACTGAACACTGAAGCTTTCTTT. The encoded protein is CATSDRDGQGLNTEAFF.